The 21 T cell receptor beta chains presented below share a single source sample, sequenced in a study of OX40 agonist ivuxolimab in advanced cancers. Only in-frame clones appear in the TCRdb table, and some are missing; sequencing was by immunoSEQ multiplex PCR. The profile shows 47,000 or so clones, roughly 90% of them singletons. The sample in question was CD4+ or CD8+ T cells sorted from blood, obtained in a trial of the OX40 agonist ivuxolimab. The receptors derive from an adult with an advanced solid tumor such as melanoma, head and neck, liver or kidney cancer.

This clone appeared a single time. The chain's CDR3 is CASSVSGTGGETQYF. The DNA of the CDR3 is TGTGCCAGCAGCGTTTCAGGGACGGGTGGGGAGACCCAGTACTTC. The chain joins TRBV7-2 to TRBJ2-5, with D perhaps given as TRBD1 or TRBD2 (5 bases each). V was trimmed by 5 bases and J by 5 bases, leaving 18 bases between them. The CDR3 spans 15 residues. Looked up from germline, CDR1 is SGHTA and CDR2 is FQGNSA.

This chain joins TRBV5-5 and TRBJ1-2; 7 bases map to TRBD1. Germline lookup yields CDR1 SGHKS and CDR2 YYEKEE (reference sequence). J gave up 6 bases and V 4 bases, and 18 bases lay outside the gene matches. This CDR3 comprises 17 residues. CDR3 bases: TGTGCCAGCAGCCAGGGACAGCGGACAGGAAAGGAGGATGGCTACACCTTC. Residues: CASSQGQRTGKEDGYTF.

The chain has TRBV4-2 and TRBJ1-2, with TRBD1 matching 10 bases. From germline, CDR1 is LGHNA and CDR2 YNFKEQ. CDR3 length equals 14 residues. Germline trimming cut 1 base from V and 4 bases from J; bases unmatched to any gene: 0. The CDR3 is CASSQGTGGYGYTF. CDR3 sequence (DNA): TGTGCCAGCAGCCAAGGGACAGGGGGCTATGGCTACACCTTC.

The chain recombines TRBV7-3 with TRBJ2-2; D not resolved. CDR1 and CDR2 (germline): SGHTA, FQGTGA. This CDR3 comprises 12 residues. V shed 5 bases and J shed 3 bases, with 4 bases lying between them. The CDR3 is CASSLHTGELFF. The CDR3 coding sequence is TGTGCCAGCAGCCTCCACACCGGGGAGCTGTTTTTT.

This CDR3 reads CAIPRWDSATGELFF. CDR3 nucleotides: TGTGCCATCCCGAGATGGGACAGTGCCACCGGGGAGCTGTTTTTT. V usage is TRBV2 and J usage is TRBJ2-2, with 7 nucleotides matching TRBD1. This CDR3 is 15 amino acids long. V trimming: 10 bases; J trimming: 4 bases; junction bases outside the gene matches: 12. CDR1 SNHLY and CDR2 FYNNEI come from the germline V gene.

J is TRBJ2-7 and V is TRBV4-1; possible D gene TRBD2, 5 bases. V was trimmed by 0 bases and J by 6 bases, leaving 9 bases between them. This CDR3 is 13 amino acids long. Germline CDR1 MGHRA, CDR2 YSYEKL. CDR3 loop: CASSQEELAEQYF. The CDR3 bases are TGCGCCAGCAGCCAAGAAGAGCTAGCCGAGCAGTACTTC.

The V call is TRBV14, the J call TRBJ1-5, with TRBD1 as a possible D gene (5 bases). CDR3 size: 14 residues. CDR1 and CDR2 (germline): SGHDN, FVKESK. The V and J ends lost 11 bases and 4 bases respectively, with 18 bases between them. The CDR3 region is CAGGRQGLNQPQHF. The CDR3 nucleotides read TGTGCCGGTGGGAGGCAGGGCCTAAATCAGCCCCAGCATTTT.

The chain uses TRBV6-4 and TRBJ2-6; D unclear. The V and J ends lost 0 bases and 0 bases respectively, with 3 bases between them. This CDR3 region has 15 residues. From germline, CDR1 is MRHNA and CDR2 SNTAGT. CDR3 amino acids: CASSDSHSGANVLTF. The CDR3, as DNA: TGTGCCAGCAGTGACTCTCACTCTGGGGCCAACGTCCTGACTTTC.

V gene TRBV4-3 combines with J gene TRBJ2-2; 10 nucleotides match TRBD1. The germline CDR1 and CDR2 sequences are LGHNA and YSLEER. With 0 bases clipped from V and 5 bases from J, the junction kept 6 bases outside the gene matches. This CDR3 has 17 residues. The CDR3 loop is CASSQDSTGGRTGELFF. CDR3 nucleotide sequence: TGCGCCAGCAGCCAAGATTCGACAGGGGGCCGAACCGGGGAGCTGTTTTTT.

The chain couples TRBV28 to TRBJ2-5; 10 nucleotides agree with TRBD2. Judging by the DNA end, TRBJ2-7 fits better; the J call may be wrong. The CDR3 spans 16 residues. Germline values: CDR1 MDHEN, CDR2 SYDVKM. DNA of the CDR3: TGTGCCAGCAGTTGGAGGCTAGCGGGGGTCATATACGAGCAGTACTTC. Translated, it gives CASSWRLAGVIYEQYF.

The chain joins TRBV6-5 to TRBJ1-1; 10 bases agree with TRBD1. Germline CDR1 MNHEY, CDR2 SVGAGI. The junction had 8 bases not matched to a gene; V was cut back by 8 bases and J by 5 bases. The CDR3 consists of 14 residues. The DNA of the CDR3 is TGTGCCAGCGCCTGGGGGGACAGGGGAACTGAAGCTTTCTTT. It yields the protein CASAWGDRGTEAFF.

This chain connects TRBV6-5 to TRBJ2-7; no definite D call. CDR3 length: 11 amino acids. CDR1 is MNHEY, CDR2 SVGAGI, per germline. Trimming left V 5 bases short and J 9 bases short, with 11 bases between. The CDR3 nucleotides are TGTGCCAGCAGTGAGACCTTACGGCAGTACTTC. Translating gives CASSETLRQYF.

The sample holds a few counts of this clone. The rearrangement links TRBV10-3 to TRBJ1-2; the match to TRBD1 covers 7 bases. Germline-derived CDR1 and CDR2 are ENHRY and SYGVKD. The CDR3 runs to 13 residues. With 2 bases clipped from V and 6 bases from J, the junction kept 3 bases outside the gene matches. For the CDR3, the DNA is TGTGCCATCAGTGAGGTTGGACAGGATGGCTACACCTTC. Translating gives CAISEVGQDGYTF.

This chain links TRBV30 with TRBJ1-5; 7 nucleotides agree with TRBD1. Germline-derived CDR1 and CDR2 are GTSNPN and SVGIG (reference sequence). J was trimmed by 3 bases and V by 1 base; bases with no gene match: 3. The CDR3 totals 14 residues. The CDR3 reads CAWSDGQDNQPQHF. The CDR3 region has the DNA TGTGCCTGGAGTGACGGACAGGACAATCAGCCCCAGCATTTT.

This clone was counted only a few times. The genes are TRBV9 and TRBJ1-2; perhaps TRBD1 as D (6 bases). Germline V gene data show CDR1 as SGDLS and CDR2 as YYNGEE. Trimming shortened V by 0 bases and J by 8 bases, and 11 bases separated the two germline ends. This CDR3 has 13 residues. The CDR3: CASSVEGVGGYTF. For the CDR3, the DNA is TGTGCCAGCAGCGTAGAGGGGGTAGGAGGCTACACCTTC.

The chain has TRBV6-5 and TRBJ2-1; 7 nucleotides match TRBD1. This CDR3 spans 15 amino acids. J gave up 2 bases and V 0 bases, and 1 base lay outside the gene matches. The germline gives CDR1 MNHEY, CDR2 SVGAGI. The chain's CDR3 is CASSYSGQTYNEQFF. The CDR3 DNA is TGTGCCAGCAGTTACTCGGGACAGACCTACAATGAGCAGTTCTTC.

The chain is built from TRBV19 and TRBJ2-3; possible D gene TRBD1, 6 bases. The CDR3 length is 15 residues. V was shortened by 5 bases and J by 3 bases, with 15 bases between the two germline ends. From germline, CDR1 is LNHDA and CDR2 SQIVND (reference sequence). The chain's CDR3 is CASSGISGETDTQYF. CDR3 nucleotides: TGTGCCAGTAGTGGAATATCAGGGGAGACAGATACGCAGTATTTT.

The gene calls are TRBV4-1 and TRBJ1-4; no clear D gene. The CDR3 has 14 residues. Looked up from germline, CDR1 is MGHRA and CDR2 is YSYEKL. Trimming shortened V by 4 bases and J by 4 bases, and 10 bases separated the two germline ends. The CDR3 loop reads CASSPVEDNEKLFF. In nucleotides, the CDR3 is TGCGCCAGCAGCCCCGTTGAGGATAATGAAAAACTGTTTTTT.

This chain joins TRBV4-1 and TRBJ2-3; TRBD2 might be the D (7 bases). With 5 bases removed from V and 5 bases from J, the gap between germline ends came to 20 bases. This CDR3 has 16 amino acids. The V gene's germline CDR1 is MGHRA and CDR2 YSYEKL. The CDR3 region has the DNA TGCGCCAGCAGCTCGACGGAACGCGGGGGCGGAGATACGCAGTATTTT. Translating it yields CASSSTERGGGDTQYF.

The CDR3, as DNA: TGTGCCAGCAGCTTAGAGGGTACAGATGAGCAGTTCTTC. Translated: CASSLEGTDEQFF. The chain uses TRBV7-9 and TRBJ2-1; no definite D call. The CDR3 consists of 13 residues. The ends were cut back, 1 base at V and 8 bases at J, with 9 bases in the middle. The germline CDR1 and CDR2 sequences are SEHNR and FQNEAQ (reference sequence).

J is TRBJ2-3 and V is TRBV29-1; a weak D match, TRBD1 (6 bases). Trimming cost V 1 base and J 2 bases, with 13 bases left between them. The CDR3 is made up of 15 amino acids. The germline CDR1 and CDR2 sequences are SQVTM and ANQGSEA. This chain's CDR3 is CSVEGLWTDTDTQYF. The CDR3 nucleotides are TGCAGCGTTGAAGGATTATGGACAGACACAGATACGCAGTATTTT.